A single sample is the source of the 21 T cell receptor beta chains below, sequenced in a study of Graves' ophthalmopathy and Graves' hyperthyroidism. RNA transcripts yielded amplified TCR beta CDR3 regions. The authors performed first-round RT-PCR with HTBI primers and then a second-round multiplex PCR. MiXCR, run by TCRdb on the multiplex PCR reads, gives a single entry per CDR3 protein. The top ten hold less than 50% of the sample, which has hundreds of thousands of distinct CDR3 sequences, 45% seen once. Sequencing was carried out using peripheral blood. Source of these receptors: an adult man with Graves' ophthalmopathy.

The chain carries TRBV7-9 and TRBJ2-2; D gene ambiguous. The CDR3 has 13 amino acids. CDR1 SEHNR and CDR2 FQNEAQ come from the germline V gene (reference sequence). The V end lost 5 bases, the J end lost 4 bases, and 8 bases lay between the germline ends. CDR3 in amino acids: CASSPLGTGELFF. For the CDR3, the DNA is TGTGCCAGCAGCCCCCTGGGCACCGGGGAGCTGTTTTTT.

This rearrangement joins TRBV7-9 to TRBJ1-1; 7 nucleotides align to TRBD1. This CDR3 is 15 amino acids long. The germline CDR1 and CDR2 sequences are SEHNR and FQNEAQ (reference sequence). Germline trimming cut 5 bases from V and 5 bases from J; bases unmatched to any gene: 11. CDR3 sequence: CASSPINRGDTEAFF. The CDR3 DNA reads TGTGCCAGCAGCCCCATCAACAGGGGTGATACTGAAGCTTTCTTT.

The chain carries TRBV7-8 and TRBJ1-2; 7 bases align to TRBD1. The CDR3 has 14 amino acids. Unmatched junction bases numbered 6, after V lost 2 bases and J lost 6 bases. Germline CDR1 and CDR2: SGHVS and FQNEAQ. CDR3 nucleotide sequence: TGTGCCAGCAGCTTAAGACAGGGTATAGATGGCTACACCTTC. Amino acid sequence: CASSLRQGIDGYTF.

This clonotype appeared a few times. This chain connects TRBV7-3 to TRBJ2-2, with 7 bases that match TRBD1. The germline CDR1 and CDR2 sequences are SGHTA and FQGTGA. The CDR3 loop spans 16 amino acids. V lost 5 bases, J lost 5 bases, and 11 bases stayed unmatched. The chain's CDR3 is CASSHYGAGGTGELFF. The CDR3 nucleotides are TGTGCCAGCAGCCACTATGGGGCAGGGGGTACCGGGGAGCTGTTTTTT.

This clonotype was found a few times. The V and J genes are TRBV20-1 and TRBJ1-1; D is possibly TRBD1 (5 bases). CDR3 length equals 15 residues. CDR1 is DFQATT and CDR2 is SNEGSKA in the germline V gene (reference sequence). V was clipped by 0 bases and J by 4 bases, with 15 bases between them. The CDR3 region is CSARDQSGGFTEAFF. The CDR3 DNA is TGCAGTGCTAGAGATCAATCCGGGGGATTCACTGAAGCTTTCTTT.

The chain carries TRBV7-2 and TRBJ1-2; D might be TRBD1 (6 bases). The CDR3 contains 14 residues. Germline lookup yields CDR1 SGHTA and CDR2 FQGNSA. The ends were cut back, 3 bases at V and 3 bases at J, with 11 bases in the middle. For the CDR3, the DNA is TGTGCCAGCAGCTTTGACAGGCGGGACTATGGCTACACCTTC. Residues: CASSFDRRDYGYTF.

This clonotype has just a few counts. The CDR3 loop is CATSDPDRGRETQYF. As DNA, the CDR3 is TGTGCCACCAGTGATCCCGACAGGGGACGGGAGACCCAGTACTTC. The chain recombines TRBV24-1 with TRBJ2-5; 8 nucleotides align to TRBD1. J gave up 5 bases and V 3 bases, and 7 bases lay outside the gene matches. This CDR3 comprises 15 residues. Germline-derived CDR1 and CDR2 are KGHDR and SFDVKD.

There are many counts of this clonotype. The chain uses TRBV9 and TRBJ1-2; D is unclear. Trimming took 5 bases from V and 2 from J, leaving 7 bases between them. The CDR3 loop spans 12 amino acids. CDR1 and CDR2 (germline): SGDLS, YYNGEE. The CDR3 here is CASSRQNYGYTF. In DNA, the CDR3 is TGTGCCAGCAGTCGCCAGAACTATGGCTACACCTTC.

This clonotype was observed a few times. The rearrangement joins TRBV7-9 to TRBJ1-5; D is ambiguous. The germline V gene has CDR1 SEHNR and CDR2 FQNEAQ (reference sequence). The ends were cut back, 5 bases at V and 9 bases at J, with 8 bases in the middle. The CDR3 loop spans 11 amino acids. The chain's CDR3 is CASSAAGPQHF. In DNA, the CDR3 is TGTGCCAGCAGCGCCGCAGGGCCCCAGCATTTT.

The chain combines TRBV29-1 with TRBJ2-5; D possibly matches TRBD1 or TRBD2 (6 bases each). Trimming took off 2 bases at V and 5 bases at J, with 24 bases between the two ends. Germline V gene data show CDR1 as SQVTM and CDR2 as ANQGSEA. The length of the CDR3 is 17 residues. This CDR3 reads CSVEKWGAADVRETQYF. The CDR3, as DNA: TGCAGCGTTGAAAAATGGGGGGCAGCTGACGTACGGGAGACCCAGTACTTC.

This clonotype was observed a handful of times. The gene calls are TRBV10-3 and TRBJ1-2, with 8 nucleotides matching TRBD1. The junction had 10 bases not matched to a gene; V was cut back by 2 bases and J by 8 bases. The germline gives CDR1 ENHRY, CDR2 SYGVKD. The CDR3 is made up of 15 amino acids. CDR3 DNA: TGTGCCATCAGTGAGATGACAGGGGAAGAGCTCGGCTACACCTTC. Translation: CAISEMTGEELGYTF.

This clonotype was seen a handful of times. The chain couples TRBV7-9 to TRBJ2-7, with TRBD1 matching over 9 bases. The CDR3 is 15 residues long. Germline values: CDR1 SEHNR, CDR2 FQNEAQ (reference sequence). J lost 2 bases, V lost 5 bases, and 7 bases had no gene match. CDR3 residues: CASSPLRQGAYEQYF. CDR3 DNA: TGTGCCAGCAGCCCTCTTCGACAGGGGGCCTACGAGCAGTACTTC.

DNA for the CDR3: TGTGCTACCAGGCGGGACCTCAATCAGCCCCAGCATTTT. Translating it yields CATRRDLNQPQHF. The chain has TRBV11-2 and TRBJ1-5, with D perhaps TRBD1 (5 bases). The CDR3 consists of 13 residues. Per the germline V gene, CDR1 is SGHAT and CDR2 is FQNNGV.

The chain has TRBV5-6 and TRBJ2-7; D gene unclear. The V end was cut by 5 bases, the J end by 2 bases, with 11 bases between. In germline, CDR1 is SGHDT, CDR2 YYEEEE. The length of the CDR3 is 13 residues. The CDR3 spells CASRTTAAYEQYF. The CDR3 nucleotides read TGTGCCAGCAGGACGACTGCAGCCTACGAGCAGTACTTC. The complete variable domain, with remaining parts taken from reference TRBV5-6 and TRBJ2-7, reads DAGVTQSPTHLIKTRGQQVTLRCSPKSGHDTVSWYQQALGQGPQFIFQYYEEEERQRGNFPDRFSGHQFPNYSSELNVNALLLGDSALYLCASRTTAAYEQYFGPGTRLTVT.

Notes on this clonotype: A single base separates this from a much larger clone, so it may be a read error. V is TRBV29-1 and J is TRBJ1-1; D perhaps matches TRBD1 (5 bases). CDR3 length: 12 residues. Germline CDR1 reads SQVTM; CDR2 reads ANQGSEA. V lost 4 bases, J lost 1 base, and 7 bases lay in between. DNA of the CDR3: TGCAGCGTTGGAGGGGCGAACACTGAAGCTTTCTTT. It codes for CSVGGANTEAFF.

The V and J genes are TRBV7-3 and TRBJ2-5; 8 bases align to TRBD1. Germline trimming cut 5 bases from V and 3 bases from J; bases unmatched to any gene: 5. Germline-derived CDR1 and CDR2 are SGHTA and FQGTGA. This CDR3 region has 14 residues. CDR3 nucleotides: TGTGCCAGCAGCCCAGAGACAGGGGAAGAGACCCAGTACTTC. Its protein product is CASSPETGEETQYF.

CDR3 region: CASSLGDSGALRGQYF. The CDR3 region has the DNA TGTGCCAGCAGCTTGGGAGATTCGGGCGCTCTACGAGGGCAGTACTTC. The J gene is TRBJ2-7, the V gene TRBV7-9, with a possible D match to TRBD2 (5 bases). Germline lookup yields CDR1 SEHNR and CDR2 FQNEAQ (reference sequence). The CDR3 length is 16 residues. The V end was cut by 3 bases, the J end by 9 bases, with 24 bases between.

This clonotype has more than one count but fewer than ten. The chain uses TRBV4-1 and TRBJ2-5; D is ambiguous. Trimming removed 4 bases from V and 0 bases from J, with 9 bases in between. The germline CDR1 and CDR2 sequences are MGHRA and YSYEKL. The length of the CDR3 is 14 residues. Here the CDR3 reads CASSLGPYQETQYF. Written as DNA, the CDR3 is TGCGCCAGCAGCCTCGGACCATACCAAGAGACCCAGTACTTC.

The gene calls are TRBV13 and TRBJ2-5; TRBD2 aligns across 8 bases. The trim removed 5 bases at V and 5 bases at J, leaving 10 bases unmatched. Germline CDR1 is PRHDT and CDR2 is FYEKMQ (reference sequence). The CDR3 is made up of 15 amino acids. CDR3 residues: CASSGGAGVVETQYF. The CDR3 DNA follows: TGTGCCAGCAGCGGGGGAGCGGGGGTAGTGGAGACCCAGTACTTC.

The gene calls are TRBV29-1 and TRBJ1-1, with a tentative D call TRBD1 (5 bases). The CDR3 contains 12 residues. With 6 bases removed from V and 1 base from J, the gap between germline ends came to 9 bases. Per germline, CDR1 SQVTM and CDR2 ANQGSEA. CDR3 DNA: TGCAGCGTAACAACAGGGAACACTGAAGCTTTCTTT. Its protein product is CSVTTGNTEAFF.

This clonotype was counted a few times. The J gene is TRBJ2-7, the V gene TRBV7-9; D gene unclear. Per the germline V gene, CDR1 is SEHNR and CDR2 is FQNEAQ (reference sequence). The CDR3 runs 12 residues. Trimming took off 5 bases at V and 0 bases at J, with 5 bases between the two ends. The CDR3 sequence: CASSKVSYEQYF. CDR3 DNA: TGTGCCAGCAGCAAAGTCTCCTACGAGCAGTACTTC.